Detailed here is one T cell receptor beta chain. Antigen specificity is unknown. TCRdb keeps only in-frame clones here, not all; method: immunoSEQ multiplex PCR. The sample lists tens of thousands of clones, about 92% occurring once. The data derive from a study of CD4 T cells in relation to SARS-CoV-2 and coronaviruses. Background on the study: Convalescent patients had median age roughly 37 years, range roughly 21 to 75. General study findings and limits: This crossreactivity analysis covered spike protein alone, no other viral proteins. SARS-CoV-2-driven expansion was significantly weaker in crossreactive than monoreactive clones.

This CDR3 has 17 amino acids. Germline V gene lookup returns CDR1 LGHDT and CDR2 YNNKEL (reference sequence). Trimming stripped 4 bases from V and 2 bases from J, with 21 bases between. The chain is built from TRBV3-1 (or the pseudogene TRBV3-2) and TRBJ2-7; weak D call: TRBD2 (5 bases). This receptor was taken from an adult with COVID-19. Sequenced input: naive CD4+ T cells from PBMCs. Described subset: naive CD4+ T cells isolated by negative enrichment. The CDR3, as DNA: TGTGCCAGCAGCCCAACCGGGATGGTAATCCCAACCTACGAGCAGTACTTC. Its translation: CASSPTGMVIPTYEQYF.